The TCR beta chain described here comes from a study of cytomegalovirus exposure and HLA in healthy donors. Study context: T cells numbering around 170 million yielded more than 100 million unique TCR beta sequences in an earlier analysis.

Worth noting for this clone: What it binds is unknown.

Per germline, CDR1 SGHTA and CDR2 FQGNSA. The CDR3 spans 15 residues. The V segment lost 4 bases and the J segment 1 base; nucleotides outside the gene matches: 5. Study-level points and caveats: Per a later analysis, 18,000 or so TCR beta sequences showed association with HLA alleles at 0.05 false discovery rate.

The PCR contained 60 Vbeta and 13 Jbeta primers. The method was immunoSEQ multiplex PCR; TCRdb's version includes in-frame clones alone and lacks a portion of them. The sample shows more than 95,000 clones, around 80% of them seen only once. Sequencing input: PBMCs. This clonotype was sampled from a man aged 30 to 45 in good health and CMV-seropositive. J is TRBJ2-3 and V is TRBV7-2; 7 nucleotides agree with TRBD2. The CDR3 region has the DNA TGTGCCAGCAGCTCGCAGGGAGGGGGCACAGATACGCAGTATTTT. It is translated as CASSSQGGGTDTQYF.